The subject of this entry is one TCR beta chain. Its antigen is as yet unknown. Relative to the germline gene, one junction end is altered; a read error may explain this. The same CDR3 also results from other DNA sequences found in this sample. The sample originates from a study of shared clonotypes between healthy human individuals. Study as a whole: Per-donor plates numbered three CD4 naive, three CD4 memory, two CD8 naive and one CD8 memory.

The naive CD8 subset, CD45RO-negative cells positively selected for CCR7, excluded terminally differentiated effector memory CD45RA+ cells. Findings and limits, study-wide: Donors were few, which limited the genetic and exposure-history diversity represented. Non-shared clonotypes displayed generation probabilities falling below those of clonotypes present in all four donors.

How the authors handled the data: Filtering differed, since immunoSEQ gave only junction sequences and no quality scores. Some clones are missing from TCRdb's copy, which holds only in-frame ones; the method was immunoSEQ multiplex PCR. That table gives V, J and clone size, and the DNA gave D and trimming. The repertoire consists of approximately 650,000 clones, with around 95% occurring once and the leading ten covering 0.09% to 0.13%. CDR3 length: 13 residues. Germline V CDR1 and CDR2: MNHEY, SMNVEV (reference sequence). Sequenced input: naive CD8+ T cells sorted from blood. V usage is TRBV27 and J usage is TRBJ2-6; D is undetermined. The origin of this receptor is a woman in her twenties or thirties in good health. The CDR3 DNA is TGTGCCAGCAGCTTATCTGGGGCCAACGTCCTGACTTTC. It specifies CASSLSGANVLTF.